This T cell receptor beta chain was captured by sequencing in a study of regulatory T cells in long-lasting Graves disease. Study-level points and caveats: Persistent Graves' patients showed less TCR diversity than newly diagnosed ones.

Sequencing libraries for TCR beta were prepared with iRepertoire HTBI primers and Arm-PCR of CDR3 regions. TCRdb recomputed calls from the multiplex PCR reads with MiXCR, one row per CDR3 protein. The sample has 350,000 to 500,000 distinct CDR3 sequences; about 17% are singletons. As to time point: newly diagnosed GD, antithyroid drugs for less than 3 months. PBMCs were the source of the RNA used for TCR sequencing. The V gene's germline CDR1 is MGHRA and CDR2 YSYEKL. V shed 1 base, J shed 3 bases, and the junction held 15 bases outside the gene matches. The CDR3 has 20 amino acids. Concerning this clonotype: Its target is unknown.

The sample was also reused in another study, on T cells in Graves' hyperthyroidism and ophthalmopathy. That work contributes: The patients, who ranged from 18 to 65 in age, presented with newly diagnosed hyperthyroidism lasting under 2 months. It was uncontrolled infection, other autoimmune disease, pregnancy or lactation that excluded patients. In the first-round RT-PCR of the TCR CDR3, the HTBI primer set was used.

Here the sequenced sample was peripheral blood mononuclear cells (PBMCs), taken at new diagnosis, from a patient treated with antithyroid drugs. The gene calls are TRBV4-1 and TRBJ2-7, with 13 positions matching TRBD2. This receptor was obtained from a woman between 18 and 29 years old with Graves disease. This CDR3 reads CASSQVTPGLAGNRGYEQYF. As DNA, the CDR3 is TGCGCCAGCAGCCAAGTGACACCGGGACTAGCGGGAAATAGAGGCTACGAGCAGTACTTC.